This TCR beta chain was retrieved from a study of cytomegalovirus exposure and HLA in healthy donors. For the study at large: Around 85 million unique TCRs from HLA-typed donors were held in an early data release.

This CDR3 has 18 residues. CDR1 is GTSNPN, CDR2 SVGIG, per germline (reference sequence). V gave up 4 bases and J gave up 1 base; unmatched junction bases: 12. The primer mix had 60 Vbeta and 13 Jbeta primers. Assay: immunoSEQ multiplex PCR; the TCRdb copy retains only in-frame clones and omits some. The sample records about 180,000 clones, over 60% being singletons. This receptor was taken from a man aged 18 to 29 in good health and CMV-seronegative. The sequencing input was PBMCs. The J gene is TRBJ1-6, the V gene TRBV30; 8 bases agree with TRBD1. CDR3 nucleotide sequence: TGTGCCTGGAAGGCGAGAGGACAGGGCTTATCCTATAATTCACCCCTCCACTTT. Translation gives CAWKARGQGLSYNSPLHF.